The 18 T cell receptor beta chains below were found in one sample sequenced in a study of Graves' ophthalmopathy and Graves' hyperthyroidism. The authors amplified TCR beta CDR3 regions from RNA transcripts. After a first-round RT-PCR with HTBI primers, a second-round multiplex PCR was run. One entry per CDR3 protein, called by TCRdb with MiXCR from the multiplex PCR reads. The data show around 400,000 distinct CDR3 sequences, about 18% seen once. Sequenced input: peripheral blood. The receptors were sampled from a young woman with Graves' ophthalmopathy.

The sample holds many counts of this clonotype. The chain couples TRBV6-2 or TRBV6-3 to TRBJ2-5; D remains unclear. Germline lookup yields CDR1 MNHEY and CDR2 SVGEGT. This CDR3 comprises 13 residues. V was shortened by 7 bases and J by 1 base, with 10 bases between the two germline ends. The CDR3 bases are TGTGCCAGCACCCTGGTGCTCCAAGAGACCCAGTACTTC. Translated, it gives CASTLVLQETQYF.

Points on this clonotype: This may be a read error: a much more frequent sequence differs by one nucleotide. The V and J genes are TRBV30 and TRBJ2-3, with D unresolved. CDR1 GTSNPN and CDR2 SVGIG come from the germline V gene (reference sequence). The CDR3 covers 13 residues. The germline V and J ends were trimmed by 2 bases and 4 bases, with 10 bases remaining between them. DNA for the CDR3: TGTGCCTGGAGTTACACCTGGCCAGATACGCAGTATTTT. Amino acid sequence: CAWSYTWPDTQYF.

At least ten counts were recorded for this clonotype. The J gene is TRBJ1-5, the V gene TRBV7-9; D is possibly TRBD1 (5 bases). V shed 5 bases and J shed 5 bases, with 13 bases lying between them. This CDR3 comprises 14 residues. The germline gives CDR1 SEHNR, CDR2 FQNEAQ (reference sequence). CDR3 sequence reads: CASSLSTGDQPQHF. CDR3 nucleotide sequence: TGTGCCAGCAGCCTTAGTACAGGAGATCAGCCCCAGCATTTT.

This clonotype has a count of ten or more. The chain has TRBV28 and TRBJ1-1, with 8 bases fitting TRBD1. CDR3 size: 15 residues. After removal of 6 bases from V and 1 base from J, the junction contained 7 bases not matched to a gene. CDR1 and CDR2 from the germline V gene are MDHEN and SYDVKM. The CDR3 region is CASSSGGAGNTEAFF. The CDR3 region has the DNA TGTGCCAGCAGCTCAGGGGGCGCGGGGAACACTGAAGCTTTCTTT.

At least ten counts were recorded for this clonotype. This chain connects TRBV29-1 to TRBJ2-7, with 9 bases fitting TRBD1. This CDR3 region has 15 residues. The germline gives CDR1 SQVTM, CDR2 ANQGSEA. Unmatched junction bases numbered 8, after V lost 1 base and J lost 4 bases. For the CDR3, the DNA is TGCAGCGTTGAAGTTCCACAGGGGGCGGGTTACGAGCAGTACTTC. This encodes CSVEVPQGAGYEQYF.

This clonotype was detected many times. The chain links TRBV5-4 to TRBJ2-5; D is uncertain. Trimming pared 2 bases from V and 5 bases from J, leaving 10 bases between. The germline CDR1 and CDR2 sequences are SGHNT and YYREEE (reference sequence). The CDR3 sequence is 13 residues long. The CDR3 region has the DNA TGTGCCAGCAGCTTAAGACTCGGCGAGACCCAGTACTTC. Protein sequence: CASSLRLGETQYF.

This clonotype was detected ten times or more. CDR3 sequence: CASSYRANTGELFF. For the CDR3, the DNA is TGTGCCAGCAGTTACAGGGCGAACACCGGGGAGCTGTTTTTT. The chain has TRBV12-3 or TRBV12-4 and TRBJ2-2, with D maybe TRBD1 (6 bases). V was pared by 4 bases and J by 0 bases, with 6 bases between. The CDR3 runs to 14 residues.

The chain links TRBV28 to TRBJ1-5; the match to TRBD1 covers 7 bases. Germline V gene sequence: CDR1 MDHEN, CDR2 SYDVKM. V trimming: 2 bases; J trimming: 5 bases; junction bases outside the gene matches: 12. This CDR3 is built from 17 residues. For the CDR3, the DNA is TGTGCCAGCAGTTTACCTGCCGGGACAGAGATCCATCAGCCCCAGCATTTT. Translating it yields CASSLPAGTEIHQPQHF.

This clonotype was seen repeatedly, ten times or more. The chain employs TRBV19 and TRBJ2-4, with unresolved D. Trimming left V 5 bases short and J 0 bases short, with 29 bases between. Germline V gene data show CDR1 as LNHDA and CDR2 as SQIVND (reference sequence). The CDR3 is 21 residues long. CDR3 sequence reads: CASSDVNWQTIRNLAKNIQYF. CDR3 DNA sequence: TGTGCCAGTAGTGACGTTAACTGGCAGACGATTCGCAATCTAGCCAAAAACATTCAGTACTTC. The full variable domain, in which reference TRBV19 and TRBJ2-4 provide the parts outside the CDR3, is DGGITQSPKYLFRKEGQNVTLSCEQNLNHDAMYWYRQDPGQGLRLIYYSQIVNDFQKGDIAEGYSVSREKKESFPLTVTSAQKNPTAFYLCASSDVNWQTIRNLAKNIQYFGAGTRLSVL.

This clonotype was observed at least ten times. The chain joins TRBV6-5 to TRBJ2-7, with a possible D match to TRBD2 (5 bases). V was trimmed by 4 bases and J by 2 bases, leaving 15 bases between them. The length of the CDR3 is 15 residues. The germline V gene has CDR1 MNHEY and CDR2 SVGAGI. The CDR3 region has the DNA TGTGCCAGCAGTTCCGGGGTTCCCGCCGCCTACGAGCAGTACTTC. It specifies CASSSGVPAAYEQYF.

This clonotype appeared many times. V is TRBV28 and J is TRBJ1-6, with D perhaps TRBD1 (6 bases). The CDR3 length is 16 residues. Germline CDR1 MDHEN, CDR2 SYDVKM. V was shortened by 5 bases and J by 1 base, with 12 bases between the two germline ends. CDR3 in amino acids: CASSMDTGSYNSPLHF. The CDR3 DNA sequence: TGTGCCAGCAGTATGGATACAGGGTCCTATAATTCACCCCTCCACTTT.

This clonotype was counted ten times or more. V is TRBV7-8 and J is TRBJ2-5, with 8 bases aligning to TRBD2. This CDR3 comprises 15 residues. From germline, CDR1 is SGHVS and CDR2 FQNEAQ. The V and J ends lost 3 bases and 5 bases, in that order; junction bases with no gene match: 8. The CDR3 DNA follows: TGTGCCAGCAGCTTCGGGAGGGAGGGCCGGGAGACCCAGTACTTC. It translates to CASSFGREGRETQYF.

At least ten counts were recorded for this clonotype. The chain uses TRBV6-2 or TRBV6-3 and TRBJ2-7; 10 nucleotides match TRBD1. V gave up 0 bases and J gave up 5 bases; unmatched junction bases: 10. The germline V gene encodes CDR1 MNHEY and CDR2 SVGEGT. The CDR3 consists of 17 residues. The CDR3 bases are TGTGCCAGCAGTTACTCCCCCCTCGGGACAGGGGCCCACGAGCAGTACTTC. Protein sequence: CASSYSPLGTGAHEQYF.

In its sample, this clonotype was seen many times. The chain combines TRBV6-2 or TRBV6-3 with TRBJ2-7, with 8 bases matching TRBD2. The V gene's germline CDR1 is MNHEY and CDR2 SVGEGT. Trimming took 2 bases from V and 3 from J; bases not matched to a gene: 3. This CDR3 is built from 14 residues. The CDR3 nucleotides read TGTGCCAGCAGTTACGGACTAGCACACTACGAGCAGTACTTC. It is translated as CASSYGLAHYEQYF.

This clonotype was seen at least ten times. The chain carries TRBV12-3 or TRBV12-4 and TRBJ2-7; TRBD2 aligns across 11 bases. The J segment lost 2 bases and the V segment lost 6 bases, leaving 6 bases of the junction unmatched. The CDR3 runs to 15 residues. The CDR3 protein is CASSELAGDPYEQYF. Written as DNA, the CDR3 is TGTGCCAGCAGCGAACTAGCGGGAGATCCCTACGAGCAGTACTTC.

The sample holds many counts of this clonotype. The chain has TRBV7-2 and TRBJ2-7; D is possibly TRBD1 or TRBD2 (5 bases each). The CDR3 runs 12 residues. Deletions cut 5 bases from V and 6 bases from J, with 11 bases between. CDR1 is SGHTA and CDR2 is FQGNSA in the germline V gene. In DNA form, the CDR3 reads TGTGCCAGCAGCCTTCGGGACCTCGAGCAGTACTTC. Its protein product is CASSLRDLEQYF.

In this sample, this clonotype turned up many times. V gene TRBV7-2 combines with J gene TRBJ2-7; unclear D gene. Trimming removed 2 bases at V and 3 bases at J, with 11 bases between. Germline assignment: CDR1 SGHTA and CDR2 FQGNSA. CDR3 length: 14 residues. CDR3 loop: CASSLQSVNYEQYF. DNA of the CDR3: TGTGCCAGCAGCTTACAGTCTGTAAACTACGAGCAGTACTTC.

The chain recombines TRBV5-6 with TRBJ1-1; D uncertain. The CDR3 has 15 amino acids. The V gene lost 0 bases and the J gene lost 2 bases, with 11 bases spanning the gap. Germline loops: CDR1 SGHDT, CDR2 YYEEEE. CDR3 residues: CASSLGVRVNTEAFF. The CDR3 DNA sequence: TGTGCCAGCAGCTTGGGCGTACGGGTCAACACTGAAGCTTTCTTT.